The clone carrying this TCR beta chain has just one count. The data were obtained in a study of blood T cell repertoires in COVID-19. The wider study: Specimens from acute and convalescent COVID-19 originated in the United States, Italy and Spain. Nucleic acid was either cDNA or gDNA, and it came from T cells, B-cell-depleted T cells, or PBMCs.

Per the original data handling: From reference gene primer amplification, estimates of nucleated cell counts were derived. The table came from immunoSEQ multiplex PCR; TCRdb's copy has only in-frame clones and leaves some out. That table supplies the V and J calls and clone size; D and trimming were determined from the DNA. The profile covers about 88,000 clones, with approximately 90% appearing a single time and about 1.8% taken by the ten largest. V was trimmed by 6 bases and J by 7 bases, leaving 16 bases between them. In germline, CDR1 is LNHNV, CDR2 YYDKDF (reference sequence). CDR3 length: 14 amino acids.

Sequenced: peripheral blood. The rearrangement uses TRBV15 and TRBJ2-1; D possibly corresponds to TRBD2 (6 bases). The TCR originated in a man aged 60-69 years with acute or convalescent COVID-19. CDR3 sequence: CATSPGGGENEQFF. The CDR3 DNA reads as TGTGCCACCAGTCCAGGCGGAGGGGAAAATGAGCAGTTCTTC.